These 24 T cell receptor beta chains share one sample of origin, sequenced in a study of blood T cell repertoires in COVID-19. Assay used: immunoSEQ multiplex PCR; TCRdb lists only in-frame clones, some missing. The repertoire holds hundreds of thousands of clones, with about nine tenths as singletons. The sequenced sample was PBMCs or T cells enriched from blood (not recorded which). The receptors shown here come from a woman between 45 and 60 years old who had recovered from COVID-19.

The chain uses TRBV15 and TRBJ2-7, with D hard to call. V shed 0 bases and J shed 0 bases, with 9 bases lying between them. Germline V gene lookup returns CDR1 LNHNV and CDR2 YYDKDF (reference sequence). The CDR3 spans 15 residues. In DNA, the CDR3 is TGTGCCACCAGCAGAGATAGACTTAACTCCTACGAGCAGTACTTC. Translation gives CATSRDRLNSYEQYF.

The chain couples TRBV7-2 to TRBJ1-1, with D possibly being TRBD1 (5 bases). Germline V CDR1 and CDR2: SGHTA, FQGNSA. Trimming cost V 1 base and J 1 base, with 22 bases left between them. This CDR3 spans 19 amino acids. The CDR3 DNA reads TGTGCCAGCAGCTTAGTAGGGGTCCGCAGATCCAGACCGAACACTGAAGCTTTCTTT. Protein product: CASSLVGVRRSRPNTEAFF.

The chain employs TRBV19 and TRBJ2-2; D ambiguous. Germline CDR1 and CDR2: LNHDA and SQIVND (reference sequence). Trimming took off 6 bases at V and 6 bases at J, with 17 bases between the two ends. The CDR3 has 15 residues. The CDR3 sequence: CASSGFERRPGELFF. Here the CDR3 DNA reads TGTGCCAGTAGCGGGTTCGAGAGAAGACCCGGGGAGCTGTTTTTT. The variable domain in full, with the rest retrieved from reference TRBV19 and TRBJ2-2, is DGGITQSPKYLFRKEGQNVTLSCEQNLNHDAMYWYRQDPGQGLRLIYYSQIVNDFQKGDIAEGYSVSREKKESFPLTVTSAQKNPTAFYLCASSGFERRPGELFFGEGSRLTVL.

The rearrangement uses TRBV6-5 and TRBJ2-3, with a possible D match to TRBD1 (7 bases). The germline CDR1 and CDR2 sequences are MNHEY and SVGAGI. This CDR3 comprises 14 residues. V was shortened by 6 bases and J by 2 bases, with 12 bases between the two germline ends. Here the CDR3 DNA reads TGTGCCAGCAGGTCAGGGGGGTTCACAGATACGCAGTATTTT. It translates to CASRSGGFTDTQYF.

The genes are TRBV6-2 or TRBV6-3 and TRBJ2-1; TRBD2 aligns across 9 bases. Trimming at V came to 6 bases and at J to 3 bases, leaving 9 bases not matched to a gene. CDR3 length equals 16 residues. The germline CDR1 and CDR2 sequences are MNHEY and SVGEGT. The CDR3 loop reads CASSLGASGIYNEQFF. The CDR3 DNA sequence: TGTGCCAGCAGCCTAGGGGCTAGCGGGATCTACAATGAGCAGTTCTTC.

The chain recombines TRBV4-1 with TRBJ2-1; possibly TRBD2 for D (5 bases). The germline CDR1 and CDR2 sequences are MGHRA and YSYEKL. The V end was cut by 0 bases, the J end by 9 bases, with 18 bases between. CDR3 length: 16 amino acids. The CDR3, as DNA: TGCGCCAGCAGCCAAGACCCGGGGAACGGGTCGGGTGAGCAGTTCTTC. This codes for CASSQDPGNGSGEQFF.

The chain uses TRBV20-1 and TRBJ2-7, with a weak D call TRBD1 (5 bases). CDR1 and CDR2 from the germline V gene are DFQATT and SNEGSKA (reference sequence). The germline V and J ends were trimmed by 4 bases and 2 bases, with 18 bases remaining between them. The CDR3 runs to 15 residues. The CDR3 here is CSAIDSARVAYEQYF. The CDR3 DNA is TGCAGTGCTATTGATTCGGCCAGGGTAGCCTACGAGCAGTACTTC.

The chain links TRBV5-4 to TRBJ1-2; 11 bases line up with TRBD1. CDR1 SGHNT and CDR2 YYREEE come from the germline V gene (reference sequence). V trimming: 4 bases; J trimming: 8 bases; junction bases outside the gene matches: 10. The CDR3 length is 15 residues. The CDR3 protein is CASSRPRTGGQGYTF. The DNA of the CDR3 is TGTGCCAGCAGCAGACCCCGGACAGGGGGCCAAGGCTACACCTTC.

The chain couples TRBV28 to TRBJ1-2; 9 positions agree with TRBD1. The germline CDR1 and CDR2 sequences are MDHEN and SYDVKM. The J segment lost 7 bases and the V segment lost 11 bases, leaving 14 bases of the junction unmatched. The CDR3 length is 14 residues. The CDR3: CAADRDRAVRGYTF. The CDR3 DNA follows: TGTGCCGCTGACCGGGACAGGGCCGTTCGTGGCTACACCTTC.

This rearrangement joins TRBV4-3 to TRBJ2-7; TRBD2 is a possible D gene (5 bases). Germline CDR1 LGHNA, CDR2 YSLEER. CDR3 length equals 14 residues. The V and J ends lost 4 bases and 1 base respectively, with 11 bases between them. CDR3 coding DNA: TGCGCCAGCAGCCCCCGGACGGGATCCTACGAGCAGTACTTC. It is translated as CASSPRTGSYEQYF.

This clone was seen once. This chain uses TRBV21-1 with TRBJ1-5; the listed D gene, TRBD1, was not tested against the DNA. TRBV21-1 is a pseudogene. This CDR3 contains 13 residues. The CDR3 protein is CAIFDTHNQPQHF. DNA for the CDR3: TGTGCCATCTTTGACACCCACAATCAGCCCCAGCATTTT.

The chain employs TRBV7-3 and TRBJ2-3, with 7 positions matching TRBD1. Germline V gives CDR1 SGHTA, CDR2 FQGTGA. V shed 3 bases, J shed 0 bases, and the junction held 3 bases outside the gene matches. The CDR3 has 15 residues. This chain's CDR3 is CASSFRTGSTDTQYF. The CDR3, as DNA: TGTGCCAGCAGCTTCCGGACAGGTAGCACAGATACGCAGTATTTT.

This chain links TRBV5-1 with TRBJ2-1; possibly TRBD2 for D (5 bases). The V and J ends lost 0 bases and 9 bases respectively, with 7 bases between them. This CDR3 is 12 amino acids long. Germline values: CDR1 SGHRS, CDR2 YFSETQ. The CDR3, as DNA: TGCGCCAGCAGCTTGGGGAGGAGTGAGCAGTTCTTC. This codes for CASSLGRSEQFF. Full variable domain (outside the CDR3, taken from reference TRBV5-1 and TRBJ2-1): KAGVTQTPRYLIKTRGQQVTLSCSPISGHRSVSWYQQTPGQGLQFLFEYFSETQRNKGNFPGRFSGRQFSNSRSEMNVSTLELGDSALYLCASSLGRSEQFFGPGTRLTVL.

The V and J genes are TRBV6-5 and TRBJ1-2; D is unclear. CDR1 and CDR2 from the germline V gene are MNHEY and SVGAGI. Between the trimmed V and J ends, which lost 4 bases and 2 bases, there was a span of 8 bases. This CDR3 comprises 13 residues. As DNA, the CDR3 is TGTGCCAGCAGTTTTCCCGGGAACTATGGCTACACCTTC. The encoded protein is CASSFPGNYGYTF.

CDR3 amino acids: CASSTRQGDQPQHF. CDR3 coding DNA: TGTGCCAGCAGTACCCGACAGGGCGATCAGCCCCAGCATTTT. V usage is TRBV28 and J usage is TRBJ1-5; 7 bases align to TRBD1. V shed 5 bases and J 5 bases; nucleotides not matched to a gene: 6. The CDR3 loop spans 14 amino acids. Germline CDR1 MDHEN, CDR2 SYDVKM.

This sequence joins TRBV20-1 and TRBJ2-7, with D perhaps assigned TRBD1 or TRBD2 (5 bases each). This CDR3 spans 13 amino acids. Trimming removed 3 bases from V and 2 bases from J, with 11 bases in between. CDR1 DFQATT and CDR2 SNEGSKA come from the germline V gene (reference sequence). The CDR3 coding sequence is TGCAGTGCTAGTGGAGGCAGGGCCTACGAGCAGTACTTC. Translating it yields CSASGGRAYEQYF.

The chain has TRBV28 and TRBJ1-5; D might be TRBD1 (5 bases). CDR1 and CDR2 from the germline V gene are MDHEN and SYDVKM. V lost 6 bases and J lost 5, with 14 bases in between. The CDR3 covers 14 residues. CDR3 loop: CASRPGILDQPQHF. CDR3 in DNA: TGTGCCAGCAGGCCAGGGATATTGGATCAGCCCCAGCATTTT.

The chain has TRBV6-5 and TRBJ1-2, with 10 bases fitting TRBD1. Germline-derived CDR1 and CDR2 are MNHEY and SVGAGI. CDR3 size: 14 residues. The V segment lost 6 bases and the J segment 7 bases; nucleotides outside the gene matches: 8. The CDR3 here is CASRGQGRQGGYTF. The CDR3 nucleotides are TGTGCCAGCAGGGGACAGGGGCGGCAAGGTGGCTACACCTTC.

The chain's CDR3 is CASSIATGANTGELFF. CDR3 in DNA: TGTGCCAGTAGTATAGCAACAGGGGCGAACACCGGGGAGCTGTTTTTT. The chain recombines TRBV19 with TRBJ2-2; 7 positions match TRBD1. The V gene's germline CDR1 is LNHDA and CDR2 SQIVND (reference sequence). This CDR3 spans 16 amino acids. The ends lost 1 base at V and 0 bases at J; junction bases unmatched: 2.

This clone has just a few counts. The rearrangement joins TRBV3-1 (or the pseudogene TRBV3-2) to TRBJ1-4; D might be TRBD1 (6 bases). Trimming shortened V by 5 bases and J by 8 bases, and 9 bases separated the two germline ends. The CDR3 covers 12 residues. In germline, CDR1 is LGHDT, CDR2 YNNKEL (reference sequence). The chain's CDR3 is CASSGRGEKLFF. The CDR3 DNA reads TGTGCCAGCAGCGGGAGGGGGGAAAAACTGTTTTTT.

The rearrangement joins TRBV27 to TRBJ2-2, with D possibly matching TRBD2 (5 bases). Per germline, CDR1 MNHEY and CDR2 SMNVEV (reference sequence). This CDR3 has 13 residues. The V gene lost 8 bases and the J gene lost 2 bases, with 9 bases spanning the gap. The CDR3 sequence is CASAGHNTGELFF. CDR3 coding DNA: TGTGCCAGCGCGGGCCATAACACCGGGGAGCTGTTTTTT.

The chain employs TRBV9 and TRBJ1-1; tentative D call: TRBD1 (6 bases). The CDR3 spans 13 residues. V dropped 0 bases and J dropped 9 bases, with 12 bases sitting between them. Germline CDR1 SGDLS, CDR2 YYNGEE. The CDR3 sequence is CASSVVSGVQAFF. CDR3 bases: TGTGCCAGCAGCGTAGTGTCAGGGGTACAAGCTTTCTTT.

This rearrangement joins TRBV30 to TRBJ1-1; D not resolved. The CDR3 contains 12 residues. V lost 5 bases to trimming and J lost 6 bases, with 13 bases between them. Germline CDR1 and CDR2: GTSNPN and SVGIG (reference sequence). CDR3 DNA sequence: TGTGCCTGGGACTCGGTCCGTCCTGAAGCTTTCTTT. It is translated as CAWDSVRPEAFF. Full variable domain (rest looked up from reference TRBV30 and TRBJ1-1): SQTIHQWPATLVQPVGSPLSLECTVEGTSNPNLYWYRQAAGRGLQLLFYSVGIGQISSEVPQNLSASRPQDRQFILSSKKLLLSDSGFYLCAWDSVRPEAFFGQGTRLTVV.

There are many counts of this clone. The rearrangement joins TRBV6-5 to TRBJ2-7; TRBD1 matches at 9 bases. V was clipped by 8 bases and J by 5 bases; unmatched bases: 10. Germline V lookup: CDR1 MNHEY, CDR2 SVGAGI. This CDR3 has 14 amino acids. The CDR3 nucleotides read TGTGCCAGCTCCCCGGGACAGGGATACCACGAGCAGTACTTC. This codes for CASSPGQGYHEQYF.